The source of this T cell receptor beta chain is a study of Ad26.COV2.S vaccination and SARS-CoV-2 variants. At the level of the study: A COV1001 Ad26.COV2.S trial-arm participant provided the sample. Participants got Ad26.COV2.S intramuscularly, once or twice 56 days apart. Study results and limitations: TCR breadth and depth estimates may have understated total T cell responses. Once vaccination had occurred, spike-specific CD8+ and CD4+ T cell responses reportedly showed substantial breadth.

The V gene's germline CDR1 is LNHDA and CDR2 SQIVND (reference sequence). The CDR3 covers 14 residues. V was cut by 11 bases and J by 2 bases, with 16 bases left in between. As for treatment: roughly 19 received Ad26.COV2.S at low or high dose, single or two shots; about 5 received placebo; per-sample allocation not given. Vaccine and placebo recipients were sampled on day 63 after the first injection. Some clones are missing from TCRdb's copy, which holds only in-frame ones; the method was immunoSEQ multiplex PCR. The sample yields about 330,000 clones, under 90% seen once. This clone was counted between two and nine times. Its antigen is undetermined.

The source is a person aged 18-60 years who received the Ad26.COV2.S COVID-19 vaccine or a placebo. The V and J genes are TRBV19 and TRBJ1-5; D call uncertain. The sequenced sample was peripheral blood, obtained in a trial of Ad26.COV2.S vaccine versus placebo. The CDR3 DNA reads as TGTGCCTCCCGCCACCCTGGGGGCAATCAGCCCCAGCATTTT. It translates to CASRHPGGNQPQHF.